The 24 T cell receptor beta chains listed next were all sequenced from one sample in a study of T cell responses to AZD1222 COVID-19 vaccine. The protocol was immunoSEQ multiplex PCR, while the TCRdb copy is restricted to in-frame clones and leaves out a portion. The sample holds tens of thousands of clones, 60% to 85% seen once. The sample was peripheral blood, taken 28 days after the second AZD1222 dose. These receptors were collected from an adult who received the AZD1222 COVID-19 vaccine.

V usage is TRBV15 and J usage is TRBJ1-3; tentative D call: TRBD1 (6 bases). The CDR3 sequence is 14 residues long. V was shortened by 2 bases and J by 2 bases, with 7 bases between the two germline ends. CDR1 and CDR2 (germline): LNHNV, YYDKDF (reference sequence). The DNA for the CDR3 is TGTGCCACCAGCAGACCAGGGGCTGGAAACACCATATATTTT. It is translated as CATSRPGAGNTIYF.

The rearrangement links TRBV2 to TRBJ1-4, with 8 positions matching TRBD1. J lost 7 bases, V lost 4 bases, and 17 bases had no gene match. Per germline, CDR1 SNHLY and CDR2 FYNNEI. This CDR3 has 18 residues. The CDR3 protein is CASSVGTTGQGLFEKLFF. The CDR3 bases are TGTGCCAGCAGTGTGGGGACTACCGGACAGGGCTTATTTGAAAAACTGTTTTTT.

The chain couples TRBV7-9 to TRBJ1-1; no clear D. The CDR3 has 11 residues. Germline loops: CDR1 SEHNR, CDR2 FQNEAQ (reference sequence). V was shortened by 5 bases and J by 4 bases, with 5 bases between the two germline ends. The CDR3 is CASSRTTEAFF. For the CDR3, the DNA is TGTGCCAGCAGCCGTACCACTGAAGCTTTCTTT.

CDR3 nucleotide sequence: TGTGCCAGCAGCTTCGAAAGCTATAATGAGCAGTTCTTC. It yields the protein CASSFESYNEQFF. The V and J genes are TRBV7-6 and TRBJ2-1; D ambiguous. The length of the CDR3 is 13 residues. The germline gives CDR1 SGHVS, CDR2 FNYEAQ. V was cut by 3 bases and J by 7 bases, with 10 bases left in between.

CDR3 bases: TGTGCCAGCAGTTTTGCGTTTCGGGGGAGGTTCGATGAAAAACTGTTTTTT. It encodes CASSFAFRGRFDEKLFF. The genes are TRBV28 and TRBJ1-4, with D maybe TRBD1 (5 bases). CDR1 is MDHEN and CDR2 is SYDVKM in the germline V gene. The CDR3 is 17 amino acids. V lost 3 bases and J 6 bases, leaving 20 bases between the germline ends. Variable domain in full (rest from reference TRBV28 and TRBJ1-4): DVKVTQSSRYLVKRTGEKVFLECVQDMDHENMFWYRQDPGLGLRLIYFSYDVKMKEKGDIPEGYSVSREKKERFSLILESASTNQTSMYLCASSFAFRGRFDEKLFFGSGTQLSVL.

The CDR3 nucleotides are TGTGCCAGCAGCTTTGCCCCGAACACTGAAGCTTTCTTT. Protein sequence: CASSFAPNTEAFF. The genes are TRBV5-6 and TRBJ1-1; D uncertain. CDR1 and CDR2 from the germline V gene are SGHDT and YYEEEE. This CDR3 contains 13 residues. Trimming cost V 2 bases and J 1 base, with 6 bases left between them.

This clone came up a few times. The chain has TRBV4-3 and TRBJ2-1; 8 nucleotides line up with TRBD2. The CDR3 spans 15 residues. From germline, CDR1 is LGHNA and CDR2 YSLEER. The V segment lost 1 base and the J segment 4 bases; nucleotides outside the gene matches: 3. In DNA, the CDR3 is TGCGCCAGCAGCCAAGCTCGGGGGGGGTACAATGAGCAGTTCTTC. This sequence encodes CASSQARGGYNEQFF.

The chain carries TRBV3-1 (or the pseudogene TRBV3-2) and TRBJ2-1, with D tentatively TRBD2 (5 bases). Germline V lookup: CDR1 LGHDT, CDR2 YNNKEL (reference sequence). This CDR3 spans 13 amino acids. V was pared by 1 base and J by 10 bases, with 11 bases between. The CDR3 protein is CASSQGWAGEQFF. The CDR3 nucleotides are TGTGCCAGCAGCCAAGGATGGGCGGGCGAGCAGTTCTTC.

The chain recombines TRBV13 with TRBJ2-3; a possible D gene is TRBD1 (6 bases). Trimming left V 5 bases short and J 2 bases short, with 11 bases between. Germline assignment: CDR1 PRHDT and CDR2 FYEKMQ (reference sequence). This CDR3 has 14 amino acids. The CDR3 DNA sequence: TGTGCCAGCAGCCTCCGGGACAACACAGATACGCAGTATTTT. It yields the protein CASSLRDNTDTQYF. The full variable domain, its missing parts supplied by reference TRBV13 and TRBJ2-3, is AAGVIQSPRHLIKEKRETATLKCYPIPRHDTVYWYQQGPGQDPQFLISFYEKMQSDKGSIPDRFSAQQFSDYHSELNMSSLELGDSALYFCASSLRDNTDTQYFGPGTRLTVL.

The chain links TRBV12-3 or TRBV12-4 to TRBJ2-1; possible D gene TRBD2, 6 bases. V was shortened by 6 bases and J by 4 bases, with 10 bases between the two germline ends. The CDR3 is made up of 13 amino acids. In nucleotides, the CDR3 is TGTGCCAGCAGGCAGACTAGTTACAATGAGCAGTTCTTC. Translated, it gives CASRQTSYNEQFF.

The rearrangement uses TRBV5-1 and TRBJ2-2; 9 positions agree with TRBD1. V was clipped by 6 bases and J by 9 bases; unmatched bases: 12. Germline CDR1 reads SGHRS; CDR2 reads YFSETQ. CDR3 length equals 15 residues. CDR3 protein: CASNPGQGEGRELFF. The CDR3, as DNA: TGCGCCAGCAACCCGGGACAGGGAGAGGGCCGGGAGCTGTTTTTT.

This rearrangement joins TRBV7-2 to TRBJ2-2; D possibly corresponds to TRBD1 (9 bases). Trimming took off 5 bases at V and 1 base at J, with 14 bases between the two ends. Per germline, CDR1 SGHTA and CDR2 FQGNSA. This CDR3 contains 16 residues. The CDR3 sequence is CASSRGGQGNTGELFF. CDR3 DNA: TGTGCCAGCAGCCGGGGGGGACAGGGGAACACCGGGGAGCTGTTTTTT.

V usage is TRBV27 and J usage is TRBJ1-5, with D hard to call. CDR1 is MNHEY and CDR2 is SMNVEV in the germline V gene (reference sequence). The CDR3 totals 13 residues. V lost 6 bases and J lost 3, with 9 bases in between. As DNA, the CDR3 is TGTGCCAGCAGCTTGATGAACAATCAGCCCCAGCATTTT. This codes for CASSLMNNQPQHF.

The chain employs TRBV18 and TRBJ1-6; the D is unclear. The CDR3 is 13 residues long. Trimming pared 5 bases from V and 9 bases from J, leaving 11 bases between. CDR1 is KGHSH and CDR2 is LQKENI in the germline V gene. The CDR3 coding sequence is TGTGCCAGCTCAATCAAAGAGGTTTCACCCCTCCACTTT. Its protein is CASSIKEVSPLHF.

This chain connects TRBV3-1 (or the pseudogene TRBV3-2) to TRBJ2-7; no clear D gene. The V gene's germline CDR1 is LGHDT and CDR2 YNNKEL (reference sequence). This CDR3 comprises 13 residues. V lost 3 bases and J lost 6, with 12 bases in between. The CDR3 DNA follows: TGTGCCAGCAGCCAGACCAACTTGGGCGAGCAGTACTTC. Protein sequence: CASSQTNLGEQYF.

This rearrangement joins TRBV28 to TRBJ2-5, with 8 positions matching TRBD1. Germline V gene data show CDR1 as MDHEN and CDR2 as SYDVKM. The CDR3 totals 16 residues. Trimming took 8 bases from V and 4 from J; bases not matched to a gene: 15. The CDR3 here is CASGRTGIVEGETQYF. The CDR3 region has the DNA TGTGCCAGCGGGAGGACAGGGATCGTCGAAGGAGAGACCCAGTACTTC.

This rearrangement joins TRBV11-2 to TRBJ2-1; TRBD2 matches at 8 bases. V trimming: 1 base; J trimming: 6 bases; junction bases outside the gene matches: 8. Germline CDR1 and CDR2: SGHAT and FQNNGV. This CDR3 region has 16 residues. The CDR3 region is CASSLGLVAGSNEQFF. The CDR3 nucleotides read TGTGCCAGCAGCTTAGGCTTGGTAGCGGGGAGCAATGAGCAGTTCTTC.

This chain connects TRBV7-8 to TRBJ2-7; D gene unclear. CDR3 length: 11 amino acids. Deletions cut 5 bases from V and 3 bases from J, with 5 bases between. Germline loops: CDR1 SGHVS, CDR2 FQNEAQ. The CDR3: CASSDYYEQYF. The CDR3 DNA follows: TGTGCCAGCAGCGATTACTACGAGCAGTACTTC.

V is TRBV28 and J is TRBJ2-6; D uncertain. There are 12 residues in the CDR3. CDR1 and CDR2 from the germline V gene are MDHEN and SYDVKM. Trimming stripped 8 bases from V and 4 bases from J, with 6 bases between. The CDR3 here is CASSSGANVLTF. The CDR3 DNA reads as TGTGCCAGCTCTTCGGGGGCCAACGTCCTGACTTTC.

This clone was seen just once. CDR3 coding DNA: TGTGCCAGTAGTATGAACGAGGGAGGCTCACCCCTCCACTTT. Translating it yields CASSMNEGGSPLHF. The rearrangement links TRBV19 to TRBJ1-6; D is uncertain. The CDR3 is 14 residues long. Per the germline V gene, CDR1 is LNHDA and CDR2 is SQIVND (reference sequence). With 3 bases removed from V and 10 bases from J, the gap between germline ends came to 13 bases. Supplemented by reference TRBV19 and TRBJ1-6, the full variable domain reads DGGITQSPKYLFRKEGQNVTLSCEQNLNHDAMYWYRQDPGQGLRLIYYSQIVNDFQKGDIAEGYSVSREKKESFPLTVTSAQKNPTAFYLCASSMNEGGSPLHFGNGTRLTVT.

The chain employs TRBV29-1 and TRBJ1-6; possible D gene TRBD1, 5 bases. This CDR3 is 12 amino acids long. Germline CDR1 SQVTM, CDR2 ANQGSEA. Trimming stripped 6 bases from V and 8 bases from J, with 11 bases between. CDR3 in amino acids: CSVGDMDSPLHF. CDR3 coding DNA: TGCAGCGTGGGGGATATGGATTCACCCCTCCACTTT.

The chain couples TRBV6-6 to TRBJ1-5; no definite D call. From germline, CDR1 is MNHNY and CDR2 SVGAGI (reference sequence). The CDR3 is 12 amino acids. V was clipped by 4 bases and J by 7 bases, with 8 bases between them. CDR3 amino acids: CASSFEYQPQHF. The DNA of the CDR3 is TGTGCCAGCAGTTTCGAATACCAGCCCCAGCATTTT.

The rearrangement links TRBV19 to TRBJ2-6; 7 bases are shared with TRBD1. Losses at the gene ends were 5 bases for V and 6 bases for J; bases not matched to a gene: 10. The CDR3 sequence is 16 residues long. Germline assignment: CDR1 LNHDA and CDR2 SQIVND (reference sequence). The CDR3 sequence is CASSWGTEEAANVLTF. The CDR3 DNA sequence: TGTGCCAGTAGTTGGGGGACAGAAGAAGCGGCCAACGTCCTGACTTTC.

The chain uses TRBV6-4 and TRBJ1-6, with 7 nucleotides matching TRBD1. J was trimmed by 8 bases and V by 5 bases; bases with no gene match: 18. Germline V CDR1 and CDR2: MRHNA, SNTAGT. The CDR3 extends over 18 amino acids. For the CDR3, the DNA is TGTGCCAGCAGTCCCGCGAGGGGGCCTCATGATTATTATTCACCCCTCCACTTT. This codes for CASSPARGPHDYYSPLHF.